These T cell receptor beta chains were read from a single sample in a study of OX40 agonist ivuxolimab in advanced cancers. TCRdb keeps only in-frame clones here, not all; method: immunoSEQ multiplex PCR. The sample lists 65,000 to 85,000 clones, roughly 80% occurring once. The material sequenced was CD4+ or CD8+ T cells sorted from blood, taken in a trial of the OX40 agonist ivuxolimab. Source of these receptors: an adult with an advanced solid tumor such as melanoma, head and neck, liver or kidney cancer. Both conserved end residues are part of each CDR3. D genes are given only for firm matches. The size entry is marked missing in some rows and otherwise reads once, few, many or a size class.

TRBV19	few	TRBJ2-2	.	TGTGCCAGTAGTACGGGACACCAATCCGGGGAGCTGTTTTTT	CASSTGHQSGELFF
TRBV9	.	TRBJ1-3	.	TGTGCCAGCAGCGAAATGACCGCCAGAAACACCATATATTTT	CASSEMTARNTIYF
TRBV7-2	.	TRBJ2-3	TRBD2	TGTGCCAGCAGCCGACTACCGGGACTAGCGGGGGGGTCTGAGGATACGCAGTATTTT	CASSRLPGLAGGSEDTQYF
TRBV7-2	.	TRBJ1-6	TRBD1	TGTGCCAGCAGCTTAGGGGACAGGGAACGTTCACCCCTCCACTTT	CASSLGDRERSPLHF
TRBV5-6	.	TRBJ1-4	.	TGTGCCAGCAGCTTGGTGGGGGTCGATGGTAATGAAAAACTGTTTTTT	CASSLVGVDGNEKLFF
TRBV2	.	TRBJ1-1	TRBD1	TGTGCCAGCACAAGACAGGGGTGGGACACTGAAGCTTTCTTT	CASTRQGWDTEAFF
TRBV2	.	TRBJ2-2	TRBD1	TGTGCCAGCAGGAGACAGGGAAACACCGGGGAGCTGTTTTTT	CASRRQGNTGELFF
TRBV21-1	.	TRBJ1-5	.	TGTGCCAGCAGCAAATATGTAACCAGCAATCAGCCCCAGCATTTT	CASSKYVTSNQPQHF
TRBV6-1	.	TRBJ2-7	.	TGTGCCAGCATAGGAGCAGGGAGCTACGAGCAGTACTTC	CASIGAGSYEQYF
TRBV7-9	.	TRBJ1-5	.	TGTGCCAGCAGCTTAGACGGCAATCAGCCCCAGCATTTT	CASSLDGNQPQHF
TRBV15	.	TRBJ2-5	TRBD1	TGTGCCACCAGCAAAGACAGGGGGGCCCAAGAGACCCAGTACTTC	CATSKDRGAQETQYF
TRBV5-6	.	TRBJ2-7	TRBD2	TGTGCCAGCAGCTTGCGGCCTAGCGGGGGCTACTTTTTCTACGAGCAGTACTTC	CASSLRPSGGYFFYEQYF
TRBV6-1	.	TRBJ1-2	TRBD1	TGTGCCAGCAGGTTCCGGGACAGAGGAGGCTACACCTTC	CASRFRDRGGYTF
TRBV30	few	TRBJ1-1	.	TGTGCCTGGGCCAGACAGATGAACACTGAAGCTTTCTTT	CAWARQMNTEAFF
TRBV18	.	TRBJ2-1	TRBD2	TGTGCCAGCTCGCGGACTAGCGGGGCCGATGAGCAGTTCTTC	CASSRTSGADEQFF
TRBV7-2	.	TRBJ1-1	TRBD1	TGTGCCAGCAGCCTCCGGACAGGGATGAACACTGAAGCTTTCTTT	CASSLRTGMNTEAFF
TRBV12-5	.	TRBJ2-3	.	TGTGCTAGTGGTTCCGACACCTGGGGTTCAGGCACAGATACGCAGTATTTT	CASGSDTWGSGTDTQYF
TRBV10-2	.	TRBJ2-2	.	TGCGCCAGCAGTCTGACAGAGCCCGGGGAGCTGTTTTTT	CASSLTEPGELFF
TRBV7-9	.	TRBJ2-7	.	TGTGCCAGCAGCTTAGCTAAAGGCTGGGCTTACGAGCAGTACTTC	CASSLAKGWAYEQYF
TRBV7-6	.	TRBJ1-1	.	TGTGCCAGCAGCCCCCGAATGAACACTGAAGCTTTCTTT	CASSPRMNTEAFF
TRBV15	few	TRBJ1-1	TRBD1	TGTGCCACCAGCTTCGACAGGGGTGGCACTGAAGCTTTCTTT	CATSFDRGGTEAFF
TRBV7-6	.	TRBJ2-3	.	TGTGCCAGCAGCCCCCGGGCGGGGGATACGCAGTATTTT	CASSPRAGDTQYF
TRBV7-2	.	TRBJ2-1	TRBD2	TGTGCCAGCAGCTTAAATAGCGGGGGGGCCCCCTACAATGAGCAGTTCTTC	CASSLNSGGAPYNEQFF
TRBV19	.	TRBJ1-5	TRBD1	TGTGCCAGTAGTATACTTGGACAGGGCAATCAGCCCCAGCATTTT	CASSILGQGNQPQHF
TRBV19	.	TRBJ2-5	.	TGTGCCAGTAGTATAGCAGGTATCGAAGAGACCCAGTACTTC	CASSIAGIEETQYF
TRBV12-5	once	TRBJ2-2	.	TGTGCTAGTGGTTTGATCACAGCGAACACCGGGGAGCTGTTTTTT	CASGLITANTGELFF